This entry is about one TCR beta chain. What antigen it recognizes has not been identified. Base qualities are not provided; no much larger clone lies one nucleotide away. The junction shows trimming of 7 bases on V and 3 bases on J, and the gene matches do not reach 11 bases of it. The CDR3 spans 15 residues, from the cysteine through the phenylalanine. This entry keeps only the CDR3 DNA: 45 bases, framed from base 1. CDR1 and CDR2, looked up from the germline V gene, are MDHEN and SYDVKM. The sample originates from a study of blood T cell repertoires in COVID-19 (TCRdb year 2020). Looking at the study overall: Samples from collaborators originated in the United States, Italy and Spain and spanned both the acute and convalescent phases of COVID-19. The dataset comprised deeply sampled blood TCRbeta repertoires from subjects exposed to, actively infected with, or recovered from COVID-19. The samples were drawn from two sources: the first 160 participants of the ongoing ImmuneRACE study, and fewer than 1,500 subjects contributed by 6 global collaborators. The material from the prospective study consisted of cDNA or gDNA derived from T cells, B-cell-depleted T cells, or PBMCs. Where available, HLA class I and class II types were obtained from metadata supplied by the sample provider rather than from assay-based typing. A de-identified subject ID, COVID-19 status, age in years and sex were almost always included in the sample metadata. The repertoires were made available in a free public database intended to serve as a resource for research on the immune response to SARS-CoV-2.

TCRbeta CDR3 regions were amplified from genomic DNA by means of the immunoSEQ Assay, a bias-controlled multiplex PCR. Processing in the source paper ran as follows. The number of nucleated cells in each sample was estimated from the amplification of reference gene primers within the assay. To quantify the absolute abundance of each unique TCRbeta CDR3 rearrangement, sequence reads were collapsed and filtered. For each sample, productive Simpson clonality was calculated by taking the square root of Simpson's diversity index across productive rearrangements. In TCRdb, the immuneACCESS table is reduced to in-frame sequences with V and J assigned. These tables do not hold every clone; where another copy was compared, an unresolved V gene accounts for under half, and the others remain unexplained. V, J and clone size are taken as reported in that table, and D and trimming were inferred from the DNA itself. The sample profile shows 200,000 to 250,000 clones; about nine tenths of them were found once. The ten largest account for about 2.5% of the sample.

Study-wide findings and limitations: How much clinical and demographic metadata was included differed by source and by participant, and the metadata was provided uncurated.

One collaborating source in Seattle enrolled patients while the patients were actively infected and followed the patients over time throughout the course of disease. The collaborating institutions used their own protocols to collect whole blood in K2EDTA tubes. For TCRbeta analysis, collaborators shipped samples in one of three forms: frozen whole blood, isolated PBMCs, or DNA extracted from either of those sample types. The chain couples TRBV28 to TRBJ2-7; 8 of the junction bases match TRBD2. Input material: peripheral blood. This clonotype was sampled from a man aged 30-40 years with COVID-19, enrolled during active disease. CDR3 reads: CASIPSGSGSYEQYF. At the DNA level, the sequence is TGTGCCAGCATCCCGTCCGGGAGCGGGAGCTACGAGCAGTACTTC.